The clone carrying this T cell receptor beta chain occurred a few times. What it binds is unknown. The data were taken from a study of regulatory T cells in long-lasting Graves disease. General study findings and limits: Newly diagnosed patients had higher TCR diversity than persistent Graves' patients did. Samples came from peripheral blood alone, without thyroid tissue.

Time point specified: persistent/refractory GD, antithyroid drugs over 5 years with positive TRAb. RNA from PBMCs was the source of the TCR library. An endocrinology department in Xi'an, China, supplied the patients. CDR3 regions were amplified by Arm-PCR using iRepertoire HTBI primers to build TCR beta libraries. TCRdb independently ran MiXCR on the multiplex PCR reads; one entry per CDR3 protein. The sample records 420,000 or so distinct CDR3 sequences, 20% to 25% being singletons. This TCR derives from a female donor with Graves disease. The sequenced sample was peripheral blood mononuclear cells (PBMCs), obtained when the disease was refractory, from a patient treated with antithyroid drugs.

For the CDR3, the DNA is TGCAGCGTTGTGGCGGCTGGAAACACCATATATTTT. It translates to CSVVAAGNTIYF. The chain links TRBV29-1 to TRBJ1-3; no firm D call. V was clipped by 4 bases and J by 2 bases, with 6 bases between them. The CDR3 covers 12 residues. The germline CDR1 and CDR2 sequences are SQVTM and ANQGSEA.